Below, 32 T cell receptor beta chains from the same sample are listed, as sequenced in a study of T cell responses to AZD1222 COVID-19 vaccine. Sequencing was performed with immunoSEQ multiplex PCR; in TCRdb, only in-frame clones are kept and a portion is missing. The sample lists about 120,000 clones, 92% seen once, with 11% to 15% in the top ten. The sequenced sample was peripheral blood, obtained on day 0 of AZD1222 vaccination. The receptors were sampled from an adult in good health.

The chain recombines TRBV7-2 with TRBJ1-1; no reliable D call. The V and J ends lost 2 bases and 4 bases respectively, with 11 bases between them. CDR3 length: 14 residues. The V gene's germline CDR1 is SGHTA and CDR2 FQGNSA. The CDR3: CASSLIVTSTEAFF. As DNA, the CDR3 is TGTGCCAGCAGCTTAATAGTTACAAGCACTGAAGCTTTCTTT.

The chain couples TRBV28 to TRBJ1-2; 8 bases match TRBD1. This CDR3 region has 12 residues. V was pared by 6 bases and J by 8 bases, with 5 bases of the junction left unmatched. Looked up from germline, CDR1 is MDHEN and CDR2 is SYDVKM. The CDR3 nucleotides read TGTGCCAGCAGGCAGGGGGCGCGGGGCTACACCTTC. Its translation: CASRQGARGYTF.

The chain carries TRBV7-2 and TRBJ2-3; a possible D gene is TRBD2 (6 bases). CDR1 and CDR2 from the germline V gene are SGHTA and FQGNSA. Trimming shortened V by 0 bases and J by 6 bases, and 13 bases separated the two germline ends. There are 15 residues in the CDR3. The CDR3 region is CASSLAVGGGDTQYF. The CDR3 DNA reads TGTGCCAGCAGCTTAGCCGTCGGGGGAGGCGATACGCAGTATTTT.

The chain has TRBV5-4 and TRBJ2-3, with D perhaps being TRBD1 or TRBD2 (5 bases each). The CDR3 is 15 residues long. The germline V and J ends were trimmed by 0 bases and 2 bases, with 10 bases remaining between them. Germline CDR1 reads SGHNT; CDR2 reads YYREEE (reference sequence). CDR3 in DNA: TGTGCCAGCAGCTTGGGGGGACCGGTCACAGATACGCAGTATTTT. Its translation: CASSLGGPVTDTQYF.

DNA of the CDR3: TGCGCCAGCAGCTTACAGGGGTCCGTTGGGTACGAGCAGTACTTC. As protein: CASSLQGSVGYEQYF. The rearrangement uses TRBV5-1 and TRBJ2-7; 7 positions agree with TRBD1. After removal of 2 bases from V and 4 bases from J, the junction contained 9 bases not matched to a gene. CDR1 is SGHRS, CDR2 YFSETQ, per germline. This CDR3 spans 15 amino acids.

J is TRBJ1-1 and V is TRBV28; 7 bases are a match to TRBD1. Unmatched junction bases numbered 16, after V lost 8 bases and J lost 4 bases. The germline gives CDR1 MDHEN, CDR2 SYDVKM. CDR3 length: 16 residues. The chain's CDR3 is CASHNQGVGWGTEAFF. CDR3 DNA sequence: TGTGCCAGCCATAATCAGGGGGTCGGCTGGGGCACTGAAGCTTTCTTT.

This chain links TRBV27 with TRBJ2-3; 9 bases are a match to TRBD2. CDR3 length: 19 residues. V shed 2 bases, J shed 4 bases, and the junction held 16 bases outside the gene matches. Germline V gene data show CDR1 as MNHEY and CDR2 as SMNVEV (reference sequence). CDR3 amino acids: CASSLRSYAVGGRADTQYF. In DNA form, the CDR3 reads TGTGCCAGCAGTTTACGGTCGTACGCCGTTGGCGGGAGGGCAGATACGCAGTATTTT.

This chain connects TRBV19 to TRBJ1-1; 7 nucleotides match TRBD1. Germline V lookup: CDR1 LNHDA, CDR2 SQIVND (reference sequence). The CDR3 consists of 16 residues. The trim removed 5 bases at V and 0 bases at J, leaving 9 bases unmatched. CDR3 in amino acids: CASSLGGNLMNTEAFF. The CDR3 DNA is TGTGCCAGTAGTCTAGGGGGCAACCTCATGAACACTGAAGCTTTCTTT.

This chain uses TRBV11-2 with TRBJ1-2; D remains ambiguous. Trimming took 0 bases from V and 8 from J, leaving 7 bases between them. The V gene's germline CDR1 is SGHAT and CDR2 FQNNGV. This CDR3 comprises 12 residues. Here the CDR3 reads CASSLDDVGYTF. CDR3 sequence (DNA): TGTGCCAGCAGCTTAGACGACGTAGGCTACACCTTC.

CDR3 protein: CASRMTGGGHVSNQPQHF. As DNA, the CDR3 is TGTGCCAGCAGGATGACAGGGGGCGGACACGTAAGCAATCAGCCCCAGCATTTT. This chain links TRBV21-1 with TRBJ1-5; TRBD1 was called by the table and not checked on the DNA. TRBV21-1 is a recognized pseudogene. CDR3 length: 18 amino acids.

In its sample, this clone was seen a few times. The chain carries TRBV12-3 or TRBV12-4 and TRBJ2-1; D may match TRBD1 or TRBD2 (6 bases each). The length of the CDR3 is 13 residues. Trimming left V 2 bases short and J 9 bases short, with 11 bases between. The CDR3 protein is CASSLQGGGEQFF. DNA for the CDR3: TGTGCCAGCAGTTTACAAGGGGGAGGTGAGCAGTTCTTC.

This chain joins TRBV28 and TRBJ1-5; weak D call: TRBD1 (5 bases). V shed 2 bases and J shed 2 bases, with 16 bases lying between them. The CDR3 runs to 17 residues. CDR1 is MDHEN, CDR2 SYDVKM, per germline. CDR3: CASSLISGTDGNQPQHF. The CDR3 bases are TGTGCCAGCAGTTTAATATCCGGGACGGATGGCAATCAGCCCCAGCATTTT. The full variable domain, rest sourced from reference TRBV28 and TRBJ1-5, is DVKVTQSSRYLVKRTGEKVFLECVQDMDHENMFWYRQDPGLGLRLIYFSYDVKMKEKGDIPEGYSVSREKKERFSLILESASTNQTSMYLCASSLISGTDGNQPQHFGDGTRLSIL.

The rearrangement joins TRBV5-6 to TRBJ2-2, with D tentatively TRBD1 (5 bases). The CDR3 has 15 amino acids. Trimming took off 4 bases at V and 6 bases at J, with 16 bases between the two ends. The germline gives CDR1 SGHDT, CDR2 YYEEEE. CDR3 residues: CASSLAPTGAGELFF. The CDR3 nucleotides read TGTGCCAGCAGCCTCGCGCCCACAGGCGCCGGGGAGCTGTTTTTT.

This sequence joins TRBV11-3 and TRBJ1-1; unclear D gene. Trimming stripped 2 bases from V and 0 bases from J, with 16 bases between. The CDR3 is 17 amino acids. In germline, CDR1 is SGHNT, CDR2 YENEEA. The CDR3 nucleotides read TGTGCCAGCAGCTTAACAGTAGGGCGCGCCCTGAACACTGAAGCTTTCTTT. Amino acid sequence: CASSLTVGRALNTEAFF.

CDR3 coding DNA: TGTGCCAGCAGCCCAGGGGGGGTTCCCCAAGAGACCCAGTACTTC. Translation: CASSPGGVPQETQYF. V is TRBV9 and J is TRBJ2-5; D is tentatively TRBD1 or TRBD2 (7 bases each). V was shortened by 4 bases and J by 1 base, with 14 bases between the two germline ends. This CDR3 region has 15 residues. In germline, CDR1 is SGDLS, CDR2 YYNGEE.

The V gene is TRBV29-1, the J gene TRBJ1-3; TRBD1 matches 9 bases. The length of the CDR3 is 14 residues. V gave up 5 bases and J gave up 8 bases; unmatched junction bases: 10. Germline CDR1 reads SQVTM; CDR2 reads ANQGSEA. The CDR3 nucleotides are TGCAGCGTTACATTAGGGACAGGGTTGGACACCATATATTTT. Protein sequence: CSVTLGTGLDTIYF.

The sample holds many counts of this clone. This chain joins TRBV7-2 and TRBJ2-7, with 7 positions matching TRBD1. The CDR3 contains 17 residues. The V and J ends lost 5 bases and 5 bases, in that order; junction bases with no gene match: 18. Germline lookup yields CDR1 SGHTA and CDR2 FQGNSA. Here the CDR3 reads CASSPHKQGPLYDEQYF. For the CDR3, the DNA is TGTGCCAGCAGCCCACACAAACAGGGGCCTTTATACGACGAGCAGTACTTC. Combining the CDR3 with reference TRBV7-2 and TRBJ2-7 gives the whole variable domain GAGVSQSPSNKVTEKGKDVELRCDPISGHTALYWYRQSLGQGLEFLIYFQGNSAPDKSGLPSDRFSAERTGGSVSTLTIQRTQQEDSAVYLCASSPHKQGPLYDEQYFGPGTRLTVT.

The chain joins TRBV4-1 to TRBJ1-3; D ambiguous. V lost 0 bases and J 0 bases, leaving 6 bases between the germline ends. This CDR3 is 15 amino acids long. Germline V gene lookup returns CDR1 MGHRA and CDR2 YSYEKL. The CDR3 DNA reads as TGCGCCAGCAGCCAAGACAGTGACTCTGGAAACACCATATATTTT. This gives the protein CASSQDSDSGNTIYF.

The rearrangement uses TRBV2 and TRBJ1-6; a weak D match, TRBD1 (5 bases). The V end lost 0 bases, the J end lost 8 bases, and 26 bases lay between the germline ends. Germline CDR1 reads SNHLY; CDR2 reads FYNNEI. This CDR3 is built from 20 residues. In DNA, the CDR3 is TGTGCCAGCAGTGAAGCGCTTCAGATCGTCCTTCTTACAGGTCATTCACCCCTCCACTTT. Its protein is CASSEALQIVLLTGHSPLHF.

The J gene is TRBJ2-1, the V gene TRBV21-1; TRBD2 is the table's D call, not checked against the DNA. TRBV21-1 is recorded as a pseudogene. There are 20 residues in the CDR3. CDR3 region: CASSKAGPIAGGPCDNEQFF. CDR3 DNA: TGTGCCAGCAGCAAAGCTGGTCCGATCGCGGGGGGCCCTTGTGACAATGAGCAGTTCTTC.

This chain joins TRBV11-2 and TRBJ2-2; 9 nucleotides align to TRBD2. The germline gives CDR1 SGHAT, CDR2 FQNNGV. The CDR3 runs to 16 residues. V dropped 1 base and J dropped 2; count of bases not matched to a gene: 2. CDR3 in DNA: TGTGCCAGCAGCTTAGTAGCGGGGGCCAACACCGGGGAGCTGTTTTTT. This gives the protein CASSLVAGANTGELFF.

The table lists this clone with a few counts. This sequence joins TRBV5-1 and TRBJ1-5; 7 bases line up with TRBD1. Trimming took 4 bases from V and 3 from J; bases not matched to a gene: 4. This CDR3 has 14 residues. CDR1 and CDR2 (germline): SGHRS, YFSETQ. DNA of the CDR3: TGCGCCAGCAGCGCAGGGACAGACAATCAGCCCCAGCATTTT. Translation gives CASSAGTDNQPQHF. The variable domain in full, completed from reference TRBV5-1 and TRBJ1-5, reads KAGVTQTPRYLIKTRGQQVTLSCSPISGHRSVSWYQQTPGQGLQFLFEYFSETQRNKGNFPGRFSGRQFSNSRSEMNVSTLELGDSALYLCASSAGTDNQPQHFGDGTRLSIL.

The chain combines TRBV7-2 with TRBJ2-3; TRBD2 matches at 8 bases. Trimming removed 3 bases from V and 8 bases from J; junction bases left unmatched: 16. The CDR3 has 17 residues. The germline gives CDR1 SGHTA, CDR2 FQGNSA. The CDR3 here is CASSFPRGGLSRPTQYF. DNA of the CDR3: TGTGCCAGCAGCTTCCCCCGGGGGGGCCTCTCCCGGCCTACGCAGTATTTT. Drawing the rest from reference TRBV7-2 and TRBJ2-3, the complete variable domain is GAGVSQSPSNKVTEKGKDVELRCDPISGHTALYWYRQSLGQGLEFLIYFQGNSAPDKSGLPSDRFSAERTGGSVSTLTIQRTQQEDSAVYLCASSFPRGGLSRPTQYFGPGTRLTVL.

The rearrangement joins TRBV27 to TRBJ2-7; tentative D call: TRBD2 (6 bases). Germline CDR1 and CDR2: MNHEY and SMNVEV (reference sequence). V lost 5 bases to trimming and J lost 6 bases, with 20 bases between them. The CDR3 runs to 15 residues. The CDR3 region has the DNA TGTGCCAGCAGTCCACTCGGGAGCTCGGCATCCGAGCAGTACTTC. Residues: CASSPLGSSASEQYF.

The rearrangement joins TRBV11-2 to TRBJ2-7; TRBD1 might be the D (6 bases). Trimming took 0 bases from V and 5 from J, leaving 8 bases between them. The CDR3 totals 13 residues. Germline-derived CDR1 and CDR2 are SGHAT and FQNNGV. In nucleotides, the CDR3 is TGTGCCAGCAGCTTAGATCAGGGGCACGAGCAGTACTTC. It is translated as CASSLDQGHEQYF.

This chain connects TRBV2 to TRBJ1-5; D is unclear. There are 14 residues in the CDR3. Trimming removed 2 bases from V and 1 base from J, with 6 bases in between. Looked up from germline, CDR1 is SNHLY and CDR2 is FYNNEI. The CDR3 protein is CASSERRSNQPQHF. CDR3 coding DNA: TGTGCCAGCAGTGAAAGGCGGAGCAATCAGCCCCAGCATTTT.

CDR3 region: CASSDRSEKLFF. The CDR3 DNA follows: TGTGCCAGCAGTGACAGGTCCGAAAAACTGTTTTTT. The gene calls are TRBV2 and TRBJ1-4, with unresolved D. Germline lookup yields CDR1 SNHLY and CDR2 FYNNEI. V dropped 3 bases and J dropped 8 bases, with 7 bases sitting between them. The CDR3 runs 12 residues.

The chain uses TRBV5-6 and TRBJ2-6, with D unresolved. Germline V CDR1 and CDR2: SGHDT, YYEEEE. The V and J ends lost 2 bases and 2 bases respectively, with 11 bases between them. The CDR3 has 16 amino acids. CDR3 DNA sequence: TGTGCCAGCAGCTTTTTAAGTGGCGCTGGGGCCAACGTCCTGACTTTC. Protein: CASSFLSGAGANVLTF.

The chain is built from TRBV7-8 and TRBJ1-2, with D maybe TRBD1 (5 bases). This CDR3 is built from 14 residues. Germline CDR1 is SGHVS and CDR2 is FQNEAQ. The V end was cut by 1 base, the J end by 5 bases, with 11 bases between. CDR3 in amino acids: CASSLGGAGYGYTF. For the CDR3, the DNA is TGTGCCAGCAGCTTAGGAGGGGCAGGATATGGCTACACCTTC.

This clone was detected once. In DNA, the CDR3 is TGTGCCAGCAGACCGAACTGGGGCGGGGAGAACACCGGGGAGCTGTTTTTT. It is translated as CASRPNWGGENTGELFF. The rearrangement joins TRBV11-2 to TRBJ2-2, with TRBD2 as a possible D gene (6 bases). The CDR3 spans 17 residues. Trimming shortened V by 6 bases and J by 1 base, and 18 bases separated the two germline ends. Germline loops: CDR1 SGHAT, CDR2 FQNNGV.

This chain joins TRBV19 and TRBJ1-6; tentatively, D is TRBD1 (5 bases). CDR1 is LNHDA, CDR2 SQIVND, per germline (reference sequence). This CDR3 spans 13 amino acids. V lost 10 bases, J lost 6 bases, and 13 bases lay in between. The CDR3 region is CATQGYSNSPLHF. In nucleotides, the CDR3 is TGTGCCACCCAGGGTTATAGTAATTCACCCCTCCACTTT.

The CDR3 sequence: CASSLGLASFSGNQPQHF. For the CDR3, the DNA is TGTGCCAGCAGTTTAGGGCTAGCTAGCTTTTCTGGCAATCAGCCCCAGCATTTT. This chain connects TRBV28 to TRBJ1-5; D not resolved. This CDR3 has 18 residues. The germline CDR1 and CDR2 sequences are MDHEN and SYDVKM. V lost 2 bases to trimming and J lost 2 bases, with 19 bases between them.